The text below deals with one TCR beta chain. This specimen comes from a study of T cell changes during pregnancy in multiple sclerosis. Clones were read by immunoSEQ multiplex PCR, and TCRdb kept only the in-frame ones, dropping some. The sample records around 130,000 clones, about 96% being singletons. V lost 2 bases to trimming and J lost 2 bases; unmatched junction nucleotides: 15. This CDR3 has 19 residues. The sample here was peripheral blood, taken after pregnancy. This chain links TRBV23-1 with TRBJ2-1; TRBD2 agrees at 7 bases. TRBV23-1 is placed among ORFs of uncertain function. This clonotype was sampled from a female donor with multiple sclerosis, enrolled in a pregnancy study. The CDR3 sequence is CASSQARGGQGATYNEQFF. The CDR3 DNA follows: TGCGCCAGCAGTCAAGCAAGGGGAGGGCAGGGAGCTACCTACAATGAGCAGTTCTTC.